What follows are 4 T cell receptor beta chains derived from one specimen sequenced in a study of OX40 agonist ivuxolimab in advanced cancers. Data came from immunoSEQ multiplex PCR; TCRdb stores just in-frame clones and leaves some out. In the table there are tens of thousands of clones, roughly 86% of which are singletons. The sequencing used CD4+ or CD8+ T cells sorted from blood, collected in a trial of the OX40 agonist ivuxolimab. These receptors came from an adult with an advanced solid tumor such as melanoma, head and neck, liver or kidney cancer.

CDR3 nucleotide sequence: TGCGCCAGCAGCCAAGATCCCTTCTACGAGCAGTACTTC. Its protein is CASSQDPFYEQYF. The chain combines TRBV4-1 with TRBJ2-7; unclear D gene. The CDR3 runs 13 residues. The V end lost 0 bases, the J end lost 3 bases, and 6 bases lay between the germline ends. CDR1 MGHRA and CDR2 YSYEKL come from the germline V gene.

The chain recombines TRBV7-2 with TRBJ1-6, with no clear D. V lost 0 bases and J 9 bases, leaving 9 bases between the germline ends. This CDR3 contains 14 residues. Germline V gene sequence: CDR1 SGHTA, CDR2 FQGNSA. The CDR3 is CASSLAGFGSPLHF. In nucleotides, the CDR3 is TGTGCCAGCAGCTTAGCAGGGTTTGGTTCACCCCTCCACTTT.

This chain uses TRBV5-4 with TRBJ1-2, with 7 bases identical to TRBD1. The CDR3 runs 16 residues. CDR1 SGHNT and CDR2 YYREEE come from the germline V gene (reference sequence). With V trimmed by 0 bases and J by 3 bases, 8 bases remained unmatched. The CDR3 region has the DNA TGTGCCAGCAGCTTGGGCAATATAGGGACAGACTATGGCTACACCTTC. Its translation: CASSLGNIGTDYGYTF.

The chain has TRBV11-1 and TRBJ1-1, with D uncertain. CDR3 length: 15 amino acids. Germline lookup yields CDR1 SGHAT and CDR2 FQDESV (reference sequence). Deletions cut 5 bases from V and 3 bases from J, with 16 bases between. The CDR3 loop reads CASSPQAWEDTEAFF. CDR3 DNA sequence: TGTGCCAGCAGCCCCCAGGCATGGGAGGACACTGAAGCTTTCTTT. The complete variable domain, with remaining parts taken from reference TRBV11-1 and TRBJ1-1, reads EAEVAQSPRYKITEKSQAVAFWCDPISGHATLYWYRQILGQGPELLVQFQDESVVDDSQLPKDRFSAERLKGVDSTLKIQPAELGDSAMYLCASSPQAWEDTEAFFGQGTRLTVV.